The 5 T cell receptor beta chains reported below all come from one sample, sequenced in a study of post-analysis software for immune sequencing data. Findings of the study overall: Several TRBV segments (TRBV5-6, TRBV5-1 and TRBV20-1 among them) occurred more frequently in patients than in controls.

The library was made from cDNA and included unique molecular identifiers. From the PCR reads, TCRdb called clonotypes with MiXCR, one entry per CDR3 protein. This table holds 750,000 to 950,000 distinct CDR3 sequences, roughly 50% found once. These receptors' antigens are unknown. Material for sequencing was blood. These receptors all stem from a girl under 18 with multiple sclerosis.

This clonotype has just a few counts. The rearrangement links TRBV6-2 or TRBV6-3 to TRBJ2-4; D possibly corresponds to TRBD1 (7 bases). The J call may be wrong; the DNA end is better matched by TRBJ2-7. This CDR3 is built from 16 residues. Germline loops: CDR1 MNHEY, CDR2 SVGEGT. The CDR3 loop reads CASNRGNRGGPYEQYF. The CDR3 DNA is TGTGCCAGCAATCGCGGGAACAGGGGAGGCCCCTACGAGCAGTACTTC.

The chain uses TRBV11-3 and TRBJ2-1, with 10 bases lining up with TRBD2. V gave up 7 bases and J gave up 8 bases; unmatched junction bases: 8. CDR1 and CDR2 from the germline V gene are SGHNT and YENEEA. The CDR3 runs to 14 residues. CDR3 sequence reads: CASNIGTSDHEQFF. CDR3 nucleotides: TGTGCCAGCAACATTGGGACTAGCGACCATGAGCAGTTCTTC.

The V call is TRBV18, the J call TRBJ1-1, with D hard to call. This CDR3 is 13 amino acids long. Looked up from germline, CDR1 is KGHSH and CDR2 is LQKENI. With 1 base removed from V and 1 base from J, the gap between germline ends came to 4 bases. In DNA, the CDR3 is TGTGCCAGCTCACCACGGGAGAACACTGAAGCTTTCTTT. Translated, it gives CASSPRENTEAFF.

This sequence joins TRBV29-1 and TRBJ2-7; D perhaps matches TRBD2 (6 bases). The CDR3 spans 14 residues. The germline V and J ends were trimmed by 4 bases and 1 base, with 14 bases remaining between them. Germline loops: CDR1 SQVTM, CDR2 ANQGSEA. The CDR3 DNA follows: TGCAGCGTTGTCGGCGGGACGGCGTCCTACGAGCAGTACTTC. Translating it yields CSVVGGTASYEQYF.

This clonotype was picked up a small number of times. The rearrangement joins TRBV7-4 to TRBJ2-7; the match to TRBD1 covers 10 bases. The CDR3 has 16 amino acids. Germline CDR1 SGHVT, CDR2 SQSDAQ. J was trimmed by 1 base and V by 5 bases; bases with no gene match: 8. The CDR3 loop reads CASSHPTGGTSYEQYF. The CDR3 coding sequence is TGTGCCAGCAGCCATCCGACAGGGGGCACATCCTACGAGCAGTACTTC.